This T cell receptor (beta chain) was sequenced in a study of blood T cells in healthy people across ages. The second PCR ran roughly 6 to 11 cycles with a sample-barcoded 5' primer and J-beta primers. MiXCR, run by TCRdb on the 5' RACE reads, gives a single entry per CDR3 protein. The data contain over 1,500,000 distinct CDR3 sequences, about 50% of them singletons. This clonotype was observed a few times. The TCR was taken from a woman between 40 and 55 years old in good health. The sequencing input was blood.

The DNA for the CDR3 is TGTGCCAGCAAATTAGGGGGCCTCCGTCCCCAGGCCAAAAACATTCAGTACTTC. This gives the protein CASKLGGLRPQAKNIQYF. The chain is built from TRBV2 and TRBJ2-4; 7 nucleotides align to TRBD1. This CDR3 comprises 18 residues. Per the germline V gene, CDR1 is SNHLY and CDR2 is FYNNEI. The junction had 16 bases not matched to a gene; V was cut back by 7 bases and J by 1 base.